This T cell receptor beta chain was captured by sequencing in a study of blood T cell repertoires in COVID-19. Study as a whole: The cDNA or gDNA used as material had been derived from T cells, B-cell-depleted T cells, or PBMCs.

This clone was recorded only once. Under the authors' procedure: Reference gene primer amplification yielded estimated nucleated cell counts. The method was immunoSEQ multiplex PCR; TCRdb's version includes in-frame clones alone and lacks a portion of them. The V and J calls and the clone size are those of that table, but D and trimming were determined from the DNA. The sample comprises approximately 110,000 clones, approximately 84% of which are singletons, and 1.5% to 1.8% rests with the top ten. Germline lookup yields CDR1 LNHNV and CDR2 YYDKDF (reference sequence). With 0 bases removed from V and 4 bases from J, the gap between germline ends came to 6 bases. The CDR3 totals 13 residues.

The chain joins TRBV15 to TRBJ2-5; D call uncertain. Sequenced material: peripheral blood. This receptor was identified in a man in his fifties or sixties with acute or convalescent COVID-19. In nucleotides, the CDR3 is TGTGCCACCAGCAGAGACCCTCGAGAGACCCAGTACTTC. As protein: CATSRDPRETQYF.